This is a list of T cell receptor beta chains from one sample in a study of graft-versus-host responses after intestinal transplantation. This table comes from immunoSEQ multiplex PCR, and its TCRdb copy is limited to in-frame clones, with some not included. The table shows 90,000 to 95,000 clones, with around 90% occurring only once. Antigens of these TCRs are unknown. The material sequenced was unstimulated CD8+ T cells sorted from spleen or lymph node cells, taken before intestinal transplant. Source of these receptors: a human donor who received an intestinal transplant. Each CDR3 is given without its conserved first and last residue. The order of the fields is V gene, J gene, CDR3 protein.

>TRBV27|TRBJ2-2
ASGRENTGELF
>TRBV29-1|TRBJ2-7
SVETSGIAERY
>TRBV19|TRBJ2-1
ASSTGTGDNEQF
>TRBV4-1|TRBJ2-1
ASSQGVAGANEQF
>TRBV28|TRBJ2-2
ASSGTPNTGELF
>TRBV27|TRBJ2-7
ASSLSSDISYEQY
>TRBV11-2|TRBJ2-1
ASSLINRAGYLHNEQF
>TRBV9|TRBJ1-3
ASSVEGSGNTIY
>TRBV6-6|TRBJ1-1
ASRGRGMNTEAF
>TRBV28|TRBJ2-1
ASSLLEPGLAGGNEQF
>TRBV7-9|TRBJ2-1
ASSSQGSANEQF
>TRBV5-4|TRBJ1-2
ASSGTGGGGYT
>TRBV7-6|TRBJ2-5
ASSLTPRQGGETQY
>TRBV6-5|TRBJ2-1
ASRGAGAYNEQF
>TRBV4-1|TRBJ2-5
ASSQGLVRETQY
>TRBV6-6|TRBJ1-1
ASSGGDPEAF
>TRBV19|TRBJ2-7
ASSMGDGGSYEQY
>TRBV5-4|TRBJ2-1
ASSLEAGGMNEQF
>TRBV7-9|TRBJ2-7
ASSRTATYEQY
>TRBV4-3|TRBJ2-1
ASSQDAREQF
>TRBV7-6|TRBJ1-5
ASILTGTNQPQH
>TRBV28|TRBJ2-1
ASSLRLAGINEQF
>TRBV6-5|TRBJ1-2
ASFGHTNYGYT
>TRBV4-2|TRBJ2-1
ASSPPGLVRYNEQF
>TRBV6-5|TRBJ2-1
ASSYSGENEQF
>TRBV5-1|TRBJ2-1
ASSPPSVAGAPGNEQF
>TRBV4-3|TRBJ2-7
ASSQDKGQGYEQY
>TRBV2|TRBJ2-7
ASRVLPRGTDEQY
>TRBV4-3|TRBJ2-6
ASSQTRAGANVLT
>TRBV4-1|TRBJ2-3
ASSQEEPTDTQY
>TRBV30|TRBJ2-7
AWSVLTAGGEQY
>TRBV4-1|TRBJ2-7
ASSQVASGGYEQY
>TRBV4-1|TRBJ1-4
ASSQESWTRRQNEKLF